The 19 T cell receptor beta chains below come from one sample, sequenced in a study of beta chain features in type 1 diabetes (dated by TCRdb to 2017 to 2018). The full study reports these points: A moderate but significant shortening of TCRB CDR3 length was observed in type 1 diabetes patients in all four CD4+ subsets.

Their antigen targets remain unknown. The library was obtained by the immunoSEQ multiplex PCR assay. The High Capacity cDNA Reverse Transcription Kit was used to reverse transcribe all of the isolated RNA, meaning that expressed TCRB transcripts were what got sequenced. TCRdb's version of the immuneACCESS table is confined to in-frame rearrangements and falls short of the full clone set. An unresolved V gene accounts for under half of the shortfall where checked; the remainder is of unknown origin. The sample table records approximately 130,000 clones; roughly 17% of these occur just once. The ten largest clones represent 2% to 3% of the sample. The material sequenced was central memory CD4+ T cells from blood. These receptors were collected from a man aged 18 to 29 with type 1 diabetes.

This clone has only a few counts. A read error is likely here: a far larger clone is one base away. The chain links TRBV30 to TRBJ2-1, with TRBD2 matching over 7 bases. The CDR3 length is 15 residues. In germline, CDR1 is GTSNPN, CDR2 SVGIG (reference sequence). V was pared by 3 bases and J by 6 bases, with 11 bases of the junction left unmatched. The CDR3 is CAWSREARRRNEQFF. The CDR3 bases are TGTGCCTGGAGCCGGGAGGCCCGCCGGCGCAATGAGCAGTTCTTC.

The chain couples TRBV28 to TRBJ1-2, with 11 bases aligning to TRBD1. The J segment lost 4 bases and the V segment lost 6 bases, leaving 7 bases of the junction unmatched. Germline CDR1 is MDHEN and CDR2 is SYDVKM. The CDR3 is 15 residues long. The CDR3 DNA reads as TGTGCCAGCAGCCCCCCGGGACAGGGGGTCTATGGCTACACCTTC. Amino acid sequence: CASSPPGQGVYGYTF.

V gene TRBV7-3 combines with J gene TRBJ2-3, with D possibly being TRBD1 (5 bases). Trimming removed 0 bases at V and 0 bases at J, with 16 bases between. Germline V CDR1 and CDR2: SGHTA, FQGTGA. CDR3 length: 18 amino acids. The CDR3 region has the DNA TGTGCCAGCAGCTTAACGGGGCAGGGTTATACCAGCACAGATACGCAGTATTTT. Residues: CASSLTGQGYTSTDTQYF. Full variable domain (missing parts from reference TRBV7-3 and TRBJ2-3): GAGVSQTPSNKVTEKGKYVELRCDPISGHTALYWYRQSLGQGPEFLIYFQGTGAADDSGLPNDRFFAVRPEGSVSTLKIQRTERGDSAVYLCASSLTGQGYTSTDTQYFGPGTRLTVL.

This clone came up a few times. The chain links TRBV29-1 to TRBJ2-1; TRBD2 matches at 12 bases. The trim removed 6 bases at V and 7 bases at J, leaving 7 bases unmatched. The CDR3 has 14 residues. Germline CDR1 SQVTM, CDR2 ANQGSEA. In DNA, the CDR3 is TGCAGCGTAGCTCTAGCGGGGGGGCCGAATGAGCAGTTCTTC. This codes for CSVALAGGPNEQFF.

This clone was observed many times. The chain combines TRBV9 with TRBJ1-2, with TRBD1 matching over 7 bases. In germline, CDR1 is SGDLS, CDR2 YYNGEE. This CDR3 has 15 residues. After removal of 4 bases from V and 8 bases from J, the junction contained 14 bases not matched to a gene. CDR3 in amino acids: CASSPRGGAIGGYTF. Here the CDR3 DNA reads TGTGCCAGCAGCCCCCGAGGGGGCGCGATCGGCGGCTACACCTTC.

This sequence joins TRBV30 and TRBJ2-1; 8 nucleotides match TRBD2. The CDR3 is 13 amino acids. Germline V gene lookup returns CDR1 GTSNPN and CDR2 SVGIG (reference sequence). The junction had 6 bases not matched to a gene; V was cut back by 8 bases and J by 3 bases. In DNA, the CDR3 is TGTGCCATAGGGAGCGGGGGCTACAATGAGCAGTTCTTC. Translation: CAIGSGGYNEQFF. The whole variable domain, remainder taken from reference TRBV30 and TRBJ2-1, is SQTIHQWPATLVQPVGSPLSLECTVEGTSNPNLYWYRQAAGRGLQLLFYSVGIGQISSEVPQNLSASRPQDRQFILSSKKLLLSDSGFYLCAIGSGGYNEQFFGPGTRLTVL.

A word on this clone: This sample also contains other DNA sequences that code for the same CDR3. The chain employs TRBV2 and TRBJ2-3, with a weak D call TRBD2 (6 bases). CDR1 is SNHLY, CDR2 FYNNEI, per germline. The V end was cut by 8 bases, the J end by 2 bases, with 8 bases between. The length of the CDR3 is 12 residues. CDR3 coding DNA: TGTGCCAGCGGGGGGTCCACAGATACGCAGTATTTT. The encoded protein is CASGGSTDTQYF.

This clone appeared a few times. The same CDR3 can be traced to other DNA sequences in this sample. V gene TRBV29-1 combines with J gene TRBJ2-7; a weak D match, TRBD1 (5 bases). This CDR3 has 12 amino acids. Trimming shortened V by 4 bases and J by 5 bases, and 12 bases separated the two germline ends. Germline values: CDR1 SQVTM, CDR2 ANQGSEA. DNA of the CDR3: TGCAGCGTTGTCCAGGGTCCCCACGAGCAGTACTTC. This translates into CSVVQGPHEQYF.

The chain recombines TRBV18 with TRBJ2-3; D unresolved. Germline CDR1 reads KGHSH; CDR2 reads LQKENI. This CDR3 region has 13 residues. The V gene lost 3 bases and the J gene lost 6 bases, with 10 bases spanning the gap. CDR3 residues: CASSPNDLDTQYF. CDR3 DNA: TGTGCCAGCTCACCCAACGATCTGGATACGCAGTATTTT.

This clone was seen more than once but under ten times. A far larger clone is just one base off, so this is likely a read error. This rearrangement joins TRBV29-1 to TRBJ2-7; D may be TRBD2 (5 bases). The V end lost 7 bases, the J end lost 2 bases, and 15 bases lay between the germline ends. CDR1 is SQVTM, CDR2 ANQGSEA, per germline. The CDR3 is 13 amino acids. The CDR3 nucleotides read TGCAGCGCGCGACAAGCGGCTGCCTACGAGCAGTACTTC. Amino acid sequence: CSARQAAAYEQYF.

The chain combines TRBV19 with TRBJ2-7, with D possibly matching TRBD1 (6 bases). The CDR3 consists of 13 residues. Between the trimmed V and J ends, which lost 6 bases and 4 bases, there was a span of 13 bases. Looked up from germline, CDR1 is LNHDA and CDR2 is SQIVND (reference sequence). The chain's CDR3 is CASRRTDTYEQYF. In nucleotides, the CDR3 is TGTGCCAGTAGAAGGACAGATACTTACGAGCAGTACTTC.

This clone was counted a few times. The chain joins TRBV4-2 to TRBJ2-4; D gene uncertain. Germline CDR1 LGHNA, CDR2 YNFKEQ. Trimming shortened V by 1 base and J by 6 bases, and 4 bases separated the two germline ends. The CDR3 is 12 amino acids. The CDR3 coding sequence is TGTGCCAGCAGCCAAGGCTCAAACATTCAGTACTTC. It encodes CASSQGSNIQYF.

This clone came up a few times. The rearrangement joins TRBV7-9 to TRBJ2-3; no clear D gene. The CDR3 is made up of 15 amino acids. V lost 5 bases and J 4 bases, leaving 16 bases between the germline ends. CDR1 is SEHNR, CDR2 FQNEAQ, per germline (reference sequence). Here the CDR3 reads CASSPIRTFPDTQYF. In nucleotides, the CDR3 is TGTGCCAGCAGCCCTATCAGGACCTTCCCAGATACGCAGTATTTT.

This clone came up a few times. This chain joins TRBV29-1 and TRBJ2-7; maybe TRBD1 (7 bases). The CDR3 runs to 12 residues. V gave up 7 bases and J gave up 5 bases, with 15 bases separating them. The germline V gene has CDR1 SQVTM and CDR2 ANQGSEA. CDR3 coding DNA: TGCAGCGCTGCGGGACAGAAGGACGAGCAGTACTTC. Translation gives CSAAGQKDEQYF.

This clone was counted between two and nine times. The CDR3 reads CASSYRTDSGANVLTF. The CDR3 DNA reads as TGTGCCAGCAGTTACCGGACAGATTCTGGGGCCAACGTCCTGACTTTC. The chain carries TRBV6-5 and TRBJ2-6, with D tentatively TRBD1 (6 bases). Trimming shortened V by 2 bases and J by 1 base, and 9 bases separated the two germline ends. Germline V gives CDR1 MNHEY, CDR2 SVGAGI. This CDR3 has 16 residues.

This clone was observed once. The chain joins TRBV7-2 to TRBJ2-7, with 12 positions matching TRBD2. V dropped 5 bases and J dropped 2; count of bases not matched to a gene: 13. CDR1 and CDR2 from the germline V gene are SGHTA and FQGNSA. The CDR3 is 18 residues long. The CDR3, as DNA: TGTGCCAGCAGCCGCGCATCACTAGCGGGAGGCCAAACCTACGAGCAGTACTTC. It is translated as CASSRASLAGGQTYEQYF.

This clone was seen a few times. The rearrangement joins TRBV4-1 to TRBJ2-2; 8 bases fit TRBD2. The CDR3 runs 17 residues. J lost 5 bases, V lost 2 bases, and 10 bases had no gene match. Per germline, CDR1 MGHRA and CDR2 YSYEKL. The CDR3 protein is CASSQPRSGRGTGELFF. The CDR3, as DNA: TGCGCCAGCAGCCAACCTCGAAGCGGGAGAGGGACCGGGGAGCTGTTTTTT.

This clone was recorded at least ten times. The chain employs TRBV6-1 and TRBJ2-1, with TRBD1 matching 11 bases. The CDR3 spans 14 residues. CDR1 MNHNS and CDR2 SASEGT come from the germline V gene. J gave up 7 bases and V 4 bases, and 3 bases lay outside the gene matches. This CDR3 is CASSADRGRNEQFF. Written as DNA, the CDR3 is TGTGCCAGCAGTGCGGACAGGGGGCGGAATGAGCAGTTCTTC.

The rearrangement joins TRBV5-1 to TRBJ2-5; 8 bases line up with TRBD1. The ends lost 0 bases at V and 2 bases at J; junction bases unmatched: 6. The germline V gene has CDR1 SGHRS and CDR2 YFSETQ. This CDR3 has 16 amino acids. The CDR3 bases are TGCGCCAGCAGCTTGGGTCTCAGGGGGCGACAAGAGACCCAGTACTTC. Its translation is CASSLGLRGRQETQYF.